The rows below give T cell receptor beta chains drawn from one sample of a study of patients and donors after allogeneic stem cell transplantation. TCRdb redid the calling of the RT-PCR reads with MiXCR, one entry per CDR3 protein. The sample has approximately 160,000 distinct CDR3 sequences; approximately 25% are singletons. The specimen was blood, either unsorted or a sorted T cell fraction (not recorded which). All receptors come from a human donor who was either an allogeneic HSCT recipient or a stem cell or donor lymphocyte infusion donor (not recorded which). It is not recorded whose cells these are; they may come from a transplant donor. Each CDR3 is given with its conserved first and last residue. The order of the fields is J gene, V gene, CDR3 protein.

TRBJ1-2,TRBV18,CASSPEREDGYTF
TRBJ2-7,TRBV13,CASSLSGLAGSSYEQYF
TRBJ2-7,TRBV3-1,CASSGRDTSSYEQYF
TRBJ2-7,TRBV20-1,CSAKYRVSYEQYF
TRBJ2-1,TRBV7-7,CASSPHPRRSHEQFF
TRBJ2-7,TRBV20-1,CSATPGLGGYEQYF
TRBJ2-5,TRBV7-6,CASSLEGASYQETQYF
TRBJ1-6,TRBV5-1,CASSNDGTENNSPLHF
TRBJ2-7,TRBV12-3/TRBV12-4,CASSLQGENEQYF
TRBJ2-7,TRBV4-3,CASSQWTSGNYEQYF
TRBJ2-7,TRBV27,CASSLSLGVAYEQYF
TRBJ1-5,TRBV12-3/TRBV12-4,CASSLTKTTGSSNQPQHF
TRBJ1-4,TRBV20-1,CSASRQPNEKLFF
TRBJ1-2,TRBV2,CASSGDGGYTF
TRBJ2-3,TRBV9,CASSIRLATLESTDTQYF
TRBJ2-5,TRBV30,CACGSSGVQETQYF
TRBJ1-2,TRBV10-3,CAISESTGHGYTF
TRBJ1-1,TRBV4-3,CASSQDRDRGTEAFF
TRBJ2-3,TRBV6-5,CASSALTEDTQYF